The rows below give T cell receptor beta chains drawn from one sample of a study of CD8+ T cells in alopecia areata. Using immunoSEQ multiplex PCR, the repertoire was profiled, and TCRdb retains in-frame clones only, with some absent. This sample has more than 90,000 clones; under 40% occur once, and the top ten carry approximately 2.8%. The sample comprised CD4+ T cells sorted from blood. The source of these receptors is a human donor with alopecia areata. CDR3s include the opening cysteine and the closing phenylalanine or tryptophan. A D gene is named only where the DNA matches it firmly. Clone size is given for some rows only: seen once, a few or many times, or a class if the clone is expanded.

cdr3_length | d_call | j_call | v_call | clone_size | cdr3_nt | cdr3_aa
14 | NA | TRBJ2-5 | TRBV28 | NA | TGTGCCAGCACTGTCGGGGGCCCTCAAGAGACCCAGTACTTC | CASTVGGPQETQYF
13 | NA | TRBJ2-7 | TRBV7-9 | NA | TGTGCCAGCAGCCGTGAACCATCCTACGAGCAGTACTTC | CASSREPSYEQYF
13 | TRBD1 | TRBJ1-1 | TRBV7-3 | few | TGTGCCAGCAGCCCACAGGGGGCCACTGAAGCTTTCTTT | CASSPQGATEAFF
15 | TRBD2 | TRBJ2-5 | TRBV7-3 | NA | TGTGCCAGCAGCCTAATAGCGGGGAACCAAGAGACCCAGTACTTC | CASSLIAGNQETQYF
11 | NA | TRBJ2-4 | TRBV7-9 | NA | TGTGCCAGCAGCGAATCAAACATTCAGTACTTC | CASSESNIQYF
16 | TRBD1 | TRBJ2-7 | TRBV4-2 | NA | TGTGCCAGCAGCCAAGTGACAGGGGGCGTGATCTACGAGCAGTACTTC | CASSQVTGGVIYEQYF
12 | NA | TRBJ2-7 | TRBV7-2 | NA | TGTGCCAGCAGCAAGGTCGGCGGTGAGCAGTACTTC | CASSKVGGEQYF
16 | NA | TRBJ1-2 | TRBV29-1 | NA | TGCAGCGTTGACTCGGACAGTTACTTTTCTTCCGTAGGCTACACCTTC | CSVDSDSYFSSVGYTF
12 | NA | TRBJ2-1 | TRBV27 | few | TGTGCCAGCAGCCTGGCCCGGGGTAAGGAGTTCTTC | CASSLARGKEFF
16 | NA | TRBJ1-4 | TRBV11-1 | few | TGTGCCAGCAGCCCTAGGGCGGGACGCGGAAAGGAAAAACTGTTTTTT | CASSPRAGRGKEKLFF
15 | TRBD2 | TRBJ2-2 | TRBV19 | NA | TGTGCCAGTAGTATAGATCGGGCTAGCGGGTCGGAGCTGTTTTTT | CASSIDRASGSELFF
15 | TRBD1 | TRBJ2-7 | TRBV7-9 | NA | TGTGCCAGCAGCTCGAACAGGGGGCGCGGAGACGAGCAGTACTTC | CASSSNRGRGDEQYF
16 | TRBD1 | TRBJ2-1 | TRBV29-1 | NA | TGCAGCGTTCGGGACAGGGAGTCCTACTCCTACAATGAGCAGTTCTTC | CSVRDRESYSYNEQFF
14 | TRBD1 | TRBJ2-1 | TRBV29-1 | NA | TGCAGCACCACGAGGACAGGGGGAGGAAATGAGCAGTTCTTC | CSTTRTGGGNEQFF
14 | TRBD2 | TRBJ2-5 | TRBV5-1 | NA | TGCGCCAGCAGCACCCTCCCCGGGAGGGAGACCCAGTACTTC | CASSTLPGRETQYF
13 | NA | TRBJ2-3 | TRBV5-1 | NA | TGCGCCAGCAGCTTGGATCTTGCAGATACGCAGTATTTT | CASSLDLADTQYF
15 | TRBD1 | TRBJ2-1 | TRBV6-5 | NA | TGTGCCAGCAGTCCGACAGGGATCACCTACAATGAGCAGTTCTTC | CASSPTGITYNEQFF
14 | NA | TRBJ2-5 | TRBV4-1 | NA | TGCGCCAGCAGCCAAACCCCGGGACAAGAGACCCAGTACTTC | CASSQTPGQETQYF
14 | NA | TRBJ1-4 | TRBV29-1 | NA | TGCAGCGTTCGGAGGACAGAGAGTTATGAAAAACTGTTTTTT | CSVRRTESYEKLFF
15 | TRBD1 | TRBJ2-7 | TRBV6-5 | NA | TGTGCCAGCAGTCGCGGGACAGGGAACTTTGACGAGCAGTACTTC | CASSRGTGNFDEQYF
11 | NA | TRBJ2-7 | TRBV20-1 | once | TGCAGTGCTAGAGATTTTTCGGAGCAGTACTTC | CSARDFSEQYF
16 | NA | TRBJ2-1 | TRBV5-1 | NA | TGCGCCAGCAGCTTGGGTAGCGGCCCTTCCTACAATGAGCAGTTCTTC | CASSLGSGPSYNEQFF
11 | NA | TRBJ1-2 | TRBV28 | NA | TGTGCCAGTTCCACGGGCCGAGGCTACACCTTC | CASSTGRGYTF
15 | NA | TRBJ2-3 | TRBV7-2 | NA | TGTGCCAGCAGCTTAGGGCAGGGTAGCACAGATACGCAGTATTTT | CASSLGQGSTDTQYF
16 | TRBD1 | TRBJ1-5 | TRBV30 | few | TGTGCCTGTTCGACAGGGGCCGAATATAGCAATCAGCCCCAGCATTTT | CACSTGAEYSNQPQHF
12 | TRBD2 | TRBJ2-7 | TRBV28 | NA | TGTGCCAGCAGTTTGGGGGGGTACGAGCAGTACTTC | CASSLGGYEQYF
15 | NA | TRBJ2-5 | TRBV7-2 | NA | TGTGCCAGCAGCCAAGGTTGGCGGGGCCAAGAGACCCAGTACTTC | CASSQGWRGQETQYF
11 | TRBD1 | TRBJ1-2 | TRBV30 | NA | TGTGCCCTTACAGGGGCACATGGCTACACCTTC | CALTGAHGYTF
15 | TRBD1 | TRBJ2-3 | TRBV7-3 | NA | TGTGCCAGCAGCTTACATGGACAGGGAACAGATACGCAGTATTTT | CASSLHGQGTDTQYF
13 | NA | TRBJ1-1 | TRBV29-1 | few | TGCAGCGTTGAGAAATCCGGGGGGACTGAAGCTTTCTTT | CSVEKSGGTEAFF
13 | NA | TRBJ2-7 | TRBV5-1 | NA | TGCGCCAGCAGCTTGGCCGGGCTGAGAGAGCAGTACTTC | CASSLAGLREQYF